Listed below are T cell receptor beta chains from one sample, sequenced in a study of T cell changes during pregnancy in multiple sclerosis. Generated by immunoSEQ multiplex PCR, the TCRdb table keeps only in-frame clones and is missing some. This table holds fewer than 95,000 clones, roughly nine tenths found once. Here the sequenced sample was peripheral blood, taken in the first trimester of pregnancy. These receptors were collected from a female donor in good health, enrolled as a control in a pregnancy study. CDR3s leave out the opening cysteine and the closing phenylalanine or tryptophan.

v_gene: TRBV28; j_gene: TRBJ2-3; CDR3aa: ASRGGSNTQY
v_gene: TRBV5-1; j_gene: TRBJ1-1; CDR3aa: ASRRTADTEAF
v_gene: TRBV10-3; j_gene: TRBJ2-6; CDR3aa: AIGTGQGFSGANVLT
v_gene: TRBV18; j_gene: TRBJ2-7; CDR3aa: ASSPGQAHEQY
v_gene: TRBV5-1; j_gene: TRBJ2-5; CDR3aa: ASSLFGSQETQY
v_gene: TRBV4-1; j_gene: TRBJ2-1; CDR3aa: ASSLTLTSGSLGNEQF
v_gene: TRBV28; j_gene: TRBJ2-5; CDR3aa: ASSLISSSGREETQY
v_gene: TRBV5-1; j_gene: TRBJ2-2; CDR3aa: ASSSKRGNTGELF
v_gene: TRBV5-6; j_gene: TRBJ2-2; CDR3aa: ASSRGSYTGELF
v_gene: TRBV28; j_gene: TRBJ2-2; CDR3aa: ASGGGGPDTGELF
v_gene: TRBV29-1; j_gene: TRBJ1-1; CDR3aa: SVDATEAF
v_gene: TRBV7-8; j_gene: TRBJ1-2; CDR3aa: ASSSTTKGVNPYGYT
v_gene: TRBV19; j_gene: TRBJ2-1; CDR3aa: ASSPGLYNEQF
v_gene: TRBV2; j_gene: TRBJ1-5; CDR3aa: ASSAGVNQPQH
v_gene: TRBV30; j_gene: TRBJ1-1; CDR3aa: AWTAGRTEAF
v_gene: TRBV18; j_gene: TRBJ2-1; CDR3aa: ASSRGKSYNEQF
v_gene: TRBV2; j_gene: TRBJ1-1; CDR3aa: ASSALTVRPNTEAF
v_gene: TRBV7-6; j_gene: TRBJ2-3; CDR3aa: ASSTGTSVVDTQY
v_gene: TRBV29-1; j_gene: TRBJ2-7; CDR3aa: SVGAGSRYEQY
v_gene: TRBV4-1; j_gene: TRBJ2-7; CDR3aa: ASSQDTGPYEQY
v_gene: TRBV5-1; j_gene: TRBJ2-1; CDR3aa: ASRTTGAEGNEQF
v_gene: TRBV5-1; j_gene: TRBJ2-3; CDR3aa: ASSGGQGPTYTQY
v_gene: TRBV4-1; j_gene: TRBJ2-1; CDR3aa: ASSLSRDRGLGVQF
v_gene: TRBV19; j_gene: TRBJ2-1; CDR3aa: ASSIGSGGYGEQF
v_gene: TRBV7-9; j_gene: TRBJ2-1; CDR3aa: ASSLAPSGSYNEQF
v_gene: TRBV19; j_gene: TRBJ1-2; CDR3aa: ASRQTASYGYT
v_gene: TRBV9; j_gene: TRBJ2-7; CDR3aa: ASSVDSGSSYEQY
v_gene: TRBV7-6; j_gene: TRBJ2-1; CDR3aa: ASSLGDRTRKATEQF
v_gene: TRBV9; j_gene: TRBJ1-2; CDR3aa: ASSGTNGYANYGYT
v_gene: TRBV15; j_gene: TRBJ1-5; CDR3aa: ATSRVPGGVQPQH
v_gene: TRBV25-1; j_gene: TRBJ2-7; CDR3aa: ASSGFQLSSYEQY
v_gene: TRBV2; j_gene: TRBJ1-2; CDR3aa: ASSGQGANYGYT
v_gene: TRBV18; j_gene: TRBJ2-7; CDR3aa: ASSRGRDYEQY
v_gene: TRBV28; j_gene: TRBJ1-5; CDR3aa: ASSSFDRSNQPQH
v_gene: TRBV19; j_gene: TRBJ1-5; CDR3aa: ASATGGWKYGNQPQH
v_gene: TRBV30; j_gene: TRBJ1-6; CDR3aa: AWSDRVTTPLH
v_gene: TRBV28; j_gene: TRBJ1-5; CDR3aa: ASSLLRYQPQH
v_gene: TRBV10-3; j_gene: TRBJ2-7; CDR3aa: AISEDRGLEQY
v_gene: TRBV29-1; j_gene: TRBJ2-7; CDR3aa: SVVASGTYEQY
v_gene: TRBV6-5; j_gene: TRBJ2-1; CDR3aa: ASSLGQHNEQF
v_gene: TRBV5-1; j_gene: TRBJ1-4; CDR3aa: ASSFRAGAKEKLF
v_gene: TRBV28; j_gene: TRBJ2-7; CDR3aa: ASSSVGQVNSYEQY
v_gene: TRBV27; j_gene: TRBJ2-7; CDR3aa: ASSPRGTGDWEQY
v_gene: TRBV2; j_gene: TRBJ2-5; CDR3aa: ASSEALRAGKKETQY
v_gene: TRBV19; j_gene: TRBJ1-5; CDR3aa: ASSPRQGRNQPQH
v_gene: TRBV15; j_gene: TRBJ2-7; CDR3aa: ATSRDYSGSSYEQY
v_gene: TRBV6-6; j_gene: TRBJ1-1; CDR3aa: ASSYPGNTEAF
v_gene: TRBV5-1; j_gene: TRBJ2-7; CDR3aa: ASSLQGWNYEQY
v_gene: TRBV7-2; j_gene: TRBJ2-1; CDR3aa: ASSLAEGITSYSEQF
v_gene: TRBV6-6; j_gene: TRBJ2-2; CDR3aa: ASRNSYTGELF
v_gene: TRBV28; j_gene: TRBJ1-1; CDR3aa: ASSLSPSGEGAEAF
v_gene: TRBV6-4; j_gene: TRBJ2-3; CDR3aa: ASSDSLAGPDTQY
v_gene: TRBV27; j_gene: TRBJ1-2; CDR3aa: ASSLTGLGGYT
v_gene: TRBV19; j_gene: TRBJ2-7; CDR3aa: ASSSASGYEQY